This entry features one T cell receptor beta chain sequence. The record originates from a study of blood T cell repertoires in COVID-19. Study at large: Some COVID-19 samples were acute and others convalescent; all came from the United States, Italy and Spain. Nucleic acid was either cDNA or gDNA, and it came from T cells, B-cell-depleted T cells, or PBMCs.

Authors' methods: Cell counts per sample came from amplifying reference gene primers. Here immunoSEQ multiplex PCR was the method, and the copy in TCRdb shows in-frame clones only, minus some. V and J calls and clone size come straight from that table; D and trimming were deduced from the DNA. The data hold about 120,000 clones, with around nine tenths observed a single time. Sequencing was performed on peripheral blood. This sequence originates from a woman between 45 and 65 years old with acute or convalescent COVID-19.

CDR3 protein: CAWSSTVYGYTF. DNA of the CDR3: TGTGCCTGGAGTTCGACAGTCTATGGCTACACCTTC. The chain employs TRBV30 and TRBJ1-2; D may be TRBD1 (5 bases). The V end lost 2 bases, the J end lost 4 bases, and 8 bases lay between the germline ends. The CDR3 consists of 12 residues. The germline CDR1 and CDR2 sequences are GTSNPN and SVGIG (reference sequence).